A selection of T cell receptor beta chains follows, all from one sample in a study of early T cells in non-severe SARS-CoV-2 infection. TCRdb passed the 5' RACE reads through MiXCR, listing each CDR3 protein once. The table has tens of thousands of distinct CDR3 sequences, approximately 12% seen once. Sequenced material: whole blood, taken at baseline. Receptor source: an adult who was a healthcare worker with PCR-confirmed SARS-CoV-2 infection or an uninfected control (not recorded which). The donor label of this sample is uncertain. The CDR3 runs from the conserved cysteine through the conserved F or W. The order of the fields is D gene, J gene, clone size, V gene, CDR3 protein, CDR3 DNA. D genes are given only for firm matches. Where a row states a size, it is once, few, many or the class of an expanded clone; other rows omit it.

>.|TRBJ2-3|few|TRBV19
CASKEDTQYF
TGTGCCAGTAAGGAAGATACGCAGTATTTT
>TRBD1|TRBJ2-3|once|TRBV20-1
CSARYEDRGADTQYF
TGCAGTGCTCGCTATGAAGACAGGGGAGCAGATACGCAGTATTTT
>.|TRBJ1-1|few|TRBV5-4
CASSFTQSNTEAFF
TGTGCCAGCAGCTTTACACAGTCGAACACTGAAGCTTTCTTT
>.|TRBJ2-3|.|TRBV20-1
CSARGGRGSGDTQYF
TGCAGTGCTAGAGGGGGGAGGGGGAGCGGAGATACGCAGTATTTT
>.|TRBJ2-3|few|TRBV29-1
CSVEPTRLMQYF
TGCAGCGTTGAACCAACACGGTTGATGCAGTATTTT
>TRBD2|TRBJ2-1|few|TRBV5-1
CASSVGLAGVGEQFF
TGCGCCAGCAGCGTGGGACTAGCGGGGGTCGGTGAGCAGTTCTTC
>.|TRBJ1-2|many|TRBV19
CASSIGGNYGYTF
TGTGCCAGTAGTATCGGCGGGAACTATGGCTACACCTTC
>.|TRBJ2-4|few|TRBV6-1
CASTLIGDKNIQYF
TGTGCCAGCACCCTCATAGGGGACAAAAACATTCAGTACTTC
>TRBD2|TRBJ2-7|.|TRBV7-2
CASSRGTSSYEQYF
TGTGCCAGCAGCCGAGGGACTAGCTCCTACGAGCAGTACTTC
>.|TRBJ2-3|.|TRBV7-6
CASSQARADTQYF
TGTGCCAGCAGCCAGGCCAGAGCAGATACGCAGTATTTT
>.|TRBJ2-3|.|TRBV11-2
CASSSMFAGTQYF
TGTGCCAGCAGCTCTATGTTCGCGGGCACGCAGTATTTT
>TRBD1|TRBJ1-2|few|TRBV20-1
CSADRVDYGYTF
TGCAGTGCGGACAGGGTGGACTATGGCTACACCTTC
>.|TRBJ2-2|few|TRBV6-5
CASSYGTARLTGELFF
TGTGCCAGCAGTTACGGGACGGCGCGACTCACCGGGGAGCTGTTTTTT
>.|TRBJ1-1|.|TRBV12-3/TRBV12-4
CANRVNTEAFF
TGTGCCAACAGGGTGAACACTGAAGCTTTCTTT
>.|TRBJ1-1|many|TRBV30
CAWGRQVLTEAFF
TGTGCCTGGGGTAGACAGGTGCTCACTGAAGCTTTCTTT
>TRBD2|TRBJ2-1|many|TRBV28
CASSLGLAGYNEQFF
TGTGCCAGCAGTTTAGGTCTAGCGGGTTACAATGAGCAGTTCTTC
>TRBD2|TRBJ2-1|few|TRBV11-3
CASSPGTSGLYNEQFF
TGTGCCAGCAGCCCTGGGACTAGCGGGCTCTACAATGAGCAGTTCTTC
>.|TRBJ1-2|many|TRBV12-3/TRBV12-4
CASSFPPRQAYYGYTF
TGTGCCAGCAGTTTTCCCCCCCGACAGGCATACTATGGCTACACCTTC
>.|TRBJ2-1|few|TRBV5-1
CASSLLGVTRAEQFF
TGCGCCAGCAGCTTGTTGGGAGTGACTCGGGCCGAGCAGTTCTTC
>.|TRBJ2-4|few|TRBV9
CASSHDLKDIQYF
TGTGCCAGCAGCCATGATCTTAAAGACATTCAGTACTTC
>TRBD1|TRBJ2-3|.|TRBV5-1
CASAQRQGEETQYF
TGCGCCAGCGCCCAGAGACAGGGGGAAGAAACGCAGTATTTT
>TRBD2|TRBJ2-1|.|TRBV12-3/TRBV12-4
CASTSAHRGGEQFF
TGTGCCAGCACCTCCGCGCACCGGGGGGGTGAGCAGTTCTTC
>TRBD2|TRBJ2-3|.|TRBV4-3
CASGTGGYTDTQYF
TGCGCCAGCGGGACGGGGGGATACACAGATACGCAGTATTTT
>.|TRBJ1-2|many|TRBV3-1
CASSHGGAANGYTF
TGTGCCAGCAGCCATGGGGGAGCAGCTAACGGCTACACCTTC
>.|TRBJ2-3|many|TRBV24-1
CATSDLGTDTQYF
TGTGCCACCAGTGACCTTGGGACAGATACGCAGTATTTT
>.|TRBJ2-7|.|TRBV2
CACSWRVLQEQYF
TGTGCCTGCTCTTGGAGGGTGCTTCAGGAGCAGTACTTC
>.|TRBJ2-1|many|TRBV9
CASSVGEYNEQFF
TGTGCCAGCAGCGTAGGCGAATACAATGAGCAGTTCTTC
>TRBD1|TRBJ1-5|few|TRBV6-5
CASSYVTGTGVPNQPQHF
TGTGCCAGCAGTTACGTTACCGGGACAGGGGTTCCTAATCAGCCCCAGCATTTT
>.|TRBJ1-6|few|TRBV20-1
CSGVTGINSPLHF
TGCAGTGGGGTAACAGGGATTAATTCACCCCTCCACTTT
>.|TRBJ2-5|few|TRBV20-1
CSARPVSTGLETQYF
TGCAGTGCTAGACCAGTTTCAACAGGGTTGGAGACCCAGTACTTC
>TRBD1|TRBJ1-2|few|TRBV6-6
CASSYYSRDRFFYGYTF
TGTGCCAGCAGTTACTACTCCCGGGACAGGTTTTTCTATGGCTACACCTTC
>.|TRBJ2-5|.|TRBV20-1
CSANTGRQETQYF
TGCAGTGCGAACACAGGGAGGCAAGAGACCCAGTACTTC
>.|TRBJ2-3|few|TRBV11-1
CASSLAPKADTQYF
TGTGCCAGCAGCTTAGCGCCCAAGGCAGATACGCAGTATTTT
>.|TRBJ2-2|.|TRBV6-6
CASGQGNTGELFF
TGTGCCAGCGGGCAGGGGAACACCGGGGAGCTGTTTTTT
>.|TRBJ1-1|.|TRBV7-9
CASSFDMNTEAFF
TGTGCCAGCAGCTTCGATATGAACACTGAAGCTTTCTTT
>.|TRBJ2-7|.|TRBV14
CASSQIRSGEQYF
TGTGCCAGCAGCCAAATCCGGAGCGGTGAGCAGTACTTC
>TRBD2|TRBJ2-1|.|TRBV12-3/TRBV12-4
CASSLRPLTSGRTNEQFF
TGTGCCAGCAGTTTACGGCCCCTAACTAGCGGGAGAACGAATGAGCAGTTCTTC
>.|TRBJ2-7|few|TRBV10-3
CAISVMGDEQYF
TGTGCCATCAGTGTAATGGGCGACGAGCAGTACTTC
>TRBD2|TRBJ2-7|few|TRBV7-2
CASRSRLAGYYEQYF
TGTGCCAGCAGGAGTAGACTAGCGGGTTACTACGAGCAGTACTTC
>.|TRBJ2-7|many|TRBV21-1
CASSSGRNYEQYF
TGTGCCAGCAGCAGTGGGCGGAACTACGAGCAGTACTTC
>TRBD1|TRBJ2-2|.|TRBV5-1
CASTRGQGSGELFF
TGCGCCAGCACAAGAGGACAGGGGAGCGGGGAGCTGTTTTTT
>.|TRBJ2-7|few|TRBV6-4
CASSDGAGYEQYF
TGTGCCAGCAGTGACGGGGCAGGCTACGAGCAGTACTTC
>.|TRBJ1-2|many|TRBV20-1
CSARDGTSKVNYGYTF
TGCAGTGCTAGAGATGGGACGAGCAAAGTTAACTATGGCTACACCTTC
>TRBD1|TRBJ1-1|.|TRBV4-2
CASSHPSGDRENTEAFF
TGTGCCAGCAGCCACCCATCGGGGGACAGGGAGAACACTGAAGCTTTCTTT
>.|TRBJ2-5|.|TRBV20-1
CSANIPGGGQETQYF
TGCAGTGCTAATATCCCTGGTGGCGGTCAAGAGACCCAGTACTTC
>.|TRBJ1-1|.|TRBV7-6
CASSSLPNTEAFF
TGTGCCAGCAGCTCGCTGCCGAACACTGAAGCTTTCTTT
>.|TRBJ2-3|few|TRBV7-2
CASSFSGHTDTQYF
TGTGCCAGCAGCTTCTCGGGGCACACAGATACGCAGTATTTT
>TRBD2|TRBJ2-7|.|TRBV29-1
CSVLWTSRGYEQYF
TGCAGCGTTCTCTGGACTAGTCGTGGCTACGAGCAGTACTTC
>.|TRBJ1-6|few|TRBV5-4
CASSSSKGLNSPLHF
TGTGCCAGCAGTTCCTCTAAGGGACTTAATTCACCCCTCCACTTT